One and the same sample provided the 5 T cell receptor beta chains below, sequenced in a study of patients and donors after allogeneic stem cell transplantation. In TCRdb, the RT-PCR reads were re-called with MiXCR into one record per CDR3 protein. In the table there are about 410,000 distinct CDR3 sequences, under 20% of which are singletons. The sequencing input was blood, either unsorted or a sorted T cell fraction (not recorded which). The receptors stem from a human donor who was either an allogeneic HSCT recipient or a stem cell or donor lymphocyte infusion donor (not recorded which). It is not recorded whose cells these are; they may come from a transplant donor.

V gene TRBV12-3 or TRBV12-4 combines with J gene TRBJ1-5; TRBD1 is a possible D gene (5 bases). Trimming took off 6 bases at V and 4 bases at J, with 10 bases between the two ends. The CDR3 runs 13 residues. CDR3 loop: CASSTTANQPQHF. In DNA, the CDR3 is TGTGCCAGCAGCACGACAGCTAATCAGCCCCAGCATTTT.

This clonotype appeared a few times. The chain has TRBV29-1 and TRBJ1-1; D may be TRBD1 (6 bases). This CDR3 is 14 amino acids long. Germline lookup yields CDR1 SQVTM and CDR2 ANQGSEA. Trimming cost V 2 bases and J 5 bases, with 15 bases left between them. The CDR3 DNA is TGCAGCGTTGAACGGGGGGCGCTTCCAACTGAAGCTTTCTTT. Translation gives CSVERGALPTEAFF.

The rearrangement uses TRBV5-6 and TRBJ2-7; 8 bases align to TRBD1. The CDR3 spans 14 residues. Germline trimming cut 3 bases from V and 5 bases from J; bases unmatched to any gene: 7. Germline-derived CDR1 and CDR2 are SGHDT and YYEEEE. The CDR3 bases are TGTGCCAGCAGCTGGGCAGGGGGCTTAGACGAGCAGTACTTC. It translates to CASSWAGGLDEQYF.

The CDR3 bases are TGTGCCAGCAGCTTAGTAAGGACCCTTCGCTACGAGCAGTACTTC. Amino acids: CASSLVRTLRYEQYF. V is TRBV7-2 and J is TRBJ2-7, with no clear D. The CDR3 loop spans 15 amino acids. Germline V gene lookup returns CDR1 SGHTA and CDR2 FQGNSA. Trimming cost V 1 base and J 3 bases, with 13 bases left between them.

This clonotype has a handful of counts. The rearrangement links TRBV15 to TRBJ2-7; 9 positions match TRBD2. V shed 2 bases, J shed 1 base, and the junction held 0 bases outside the gene matches. This CDR3 contains 14 residues. Germline lookup yields CDR1 LNHNV and CDR2 YYDKDF (reference sequence). Written as DNA, the CDR3 is TGTGCCACCAGCAGACTAGCGGGGTCCTACGAGCAGTACTTC. This encodes CATSRLAGSYEQYF.